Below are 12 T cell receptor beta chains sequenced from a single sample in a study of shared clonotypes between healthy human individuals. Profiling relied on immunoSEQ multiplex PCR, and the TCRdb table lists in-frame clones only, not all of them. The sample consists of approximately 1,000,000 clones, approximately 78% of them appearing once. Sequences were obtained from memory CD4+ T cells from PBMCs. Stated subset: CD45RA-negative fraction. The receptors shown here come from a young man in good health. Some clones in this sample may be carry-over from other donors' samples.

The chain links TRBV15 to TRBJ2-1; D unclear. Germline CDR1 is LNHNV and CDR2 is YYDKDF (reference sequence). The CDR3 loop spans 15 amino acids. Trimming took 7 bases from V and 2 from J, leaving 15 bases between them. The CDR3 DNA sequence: TGTGCCACCACCCCGTTCCCGGGTCCCTACAATGAGCAGTTCTTC. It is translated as CATTPFPGPYNEQFF.

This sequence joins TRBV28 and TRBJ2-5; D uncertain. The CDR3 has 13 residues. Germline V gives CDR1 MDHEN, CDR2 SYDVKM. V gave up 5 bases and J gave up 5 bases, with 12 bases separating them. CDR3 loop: CASSVRFRETQYF. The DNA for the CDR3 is TGTGCCAGCAGTGTTCGGTTTAGGGAGACCCAGTACTTC.

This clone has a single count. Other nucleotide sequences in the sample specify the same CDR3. CDR3 residues: CASSLAGREQYF. In DNA form, the CDR3 reads TGTGCCAGCAGTTTAGCAGGGCGCGAGCAGTACTTC. The chain recombines TRBV28 with TRBJ2-7; D might be TRBD1 (5 bases). V was trimmed by 2 bases and J by 6 bases, leaving 8 bases between them. Germline V gene data show CDR1 as MDHEN and CDR2 as SYDVKM. The CDR3 sequence is 12 residues long.

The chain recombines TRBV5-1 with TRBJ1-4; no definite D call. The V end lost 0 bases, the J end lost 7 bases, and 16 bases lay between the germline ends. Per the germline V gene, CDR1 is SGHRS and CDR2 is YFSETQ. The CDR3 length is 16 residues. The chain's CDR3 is CASSLASDGFVEKLFF. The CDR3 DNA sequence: TGCGCCAGCAGCTTGGCATCGGATGGGTTTGTTGAAAAACTGTTTTTT.

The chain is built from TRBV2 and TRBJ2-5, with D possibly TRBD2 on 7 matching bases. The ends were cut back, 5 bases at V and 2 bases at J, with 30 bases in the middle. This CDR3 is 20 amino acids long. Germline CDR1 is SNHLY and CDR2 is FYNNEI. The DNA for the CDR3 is TGTGCCAGCAGTTTACGAAGTCAGGGGTCGGTGGCTAGCGGACAAGAGACCCAGTACTTC. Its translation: CASSLRSQGSVASGQETQYF.

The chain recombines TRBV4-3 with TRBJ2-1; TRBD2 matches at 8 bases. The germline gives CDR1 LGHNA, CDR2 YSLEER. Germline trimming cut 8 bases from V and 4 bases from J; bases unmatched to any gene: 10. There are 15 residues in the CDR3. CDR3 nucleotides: TGCGCCAGCGGCCCCGATACTAGCGGATACAATGAGCAGTTCTTC. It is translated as CASGPDTSGYNEQFF.

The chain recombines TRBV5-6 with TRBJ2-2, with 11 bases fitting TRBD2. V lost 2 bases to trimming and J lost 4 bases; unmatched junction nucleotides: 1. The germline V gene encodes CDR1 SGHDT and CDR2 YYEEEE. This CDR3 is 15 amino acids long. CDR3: CASSFSGRATGELFF. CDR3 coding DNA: TGTGCCAGCAGCTTTAGCGGGAGGGCCACCGGGGAGCTGTTTTTT. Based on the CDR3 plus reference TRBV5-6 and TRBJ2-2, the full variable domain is DAGVTQSPTHLIKTRGQQVTLRCSPKSGHDTVSWYQQALGQGPQFIFQYYEEEERQRGNFPDRFSGHQFPNYSSELNVNALLLGDSALYLCASSFSGRATGELFFGEGSRLTVL.

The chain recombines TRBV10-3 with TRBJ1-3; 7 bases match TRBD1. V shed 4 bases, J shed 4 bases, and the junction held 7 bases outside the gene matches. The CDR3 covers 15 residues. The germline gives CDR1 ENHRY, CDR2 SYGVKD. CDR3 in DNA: TGTGCCATCAGTGGGGTCCCGGGACAGGGAAACACCATATATTTT. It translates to CAISGVPGQGNTIYF.

The CDR3 sequence is CASSLPTSGVSYEQYF. CDR3 sequence (DNA): TGTGCCAGCAGTCTTCCGACTAGCGGGGTGTCCTACGAGCAGTACTTC. The V gene is TRBV16, the J gene TRBJ2-7; 11 positions agree with TRBD2. The CDR3 spans 16 residues. CDR1 and CDR2 (germline): KGHSY, FQNENV. J was trimmed by 1 base and V by 6 bases; bases with no gene match: 8.

The CDR3 is CASSPPGTRKNIQYF. CDR3 bases: TGTGCCAGCAGCCCACCCGGGACCCGAAAAAACATTCAGTACTTC. The J gene is TRBJ2-4, the V gene TRBV7-8, with D tentatively TRBD1 or TRBD2 (5 bases each). CDR1 and CDR2 (germline): SGHVS, FQNEAQ. This CDR3 region has 15 residues. The ends were cut back, 5 bases at V and 4 bases at J, with 15 bases in the middle.

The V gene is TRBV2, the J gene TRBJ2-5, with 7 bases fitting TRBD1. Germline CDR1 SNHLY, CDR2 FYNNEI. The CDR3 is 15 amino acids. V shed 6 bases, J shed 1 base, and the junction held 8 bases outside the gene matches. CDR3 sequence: CASSLDRERQETQYF. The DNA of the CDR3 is TGTGCCAGCAGCCTCGACAGGGAACGCCAAGAGACCCAGTACTTC. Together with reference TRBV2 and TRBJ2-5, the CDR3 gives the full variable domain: EPEVTQTPSHQVTQMGQEVILRCVPISNHLYFYWYRQILGQKVEFLVSFYNNEISEKSEIFDDQFSVERPDGSNFTLKIRSTKLEDSAMYFCASSLDRERQETQYFGPGTRLLVL.

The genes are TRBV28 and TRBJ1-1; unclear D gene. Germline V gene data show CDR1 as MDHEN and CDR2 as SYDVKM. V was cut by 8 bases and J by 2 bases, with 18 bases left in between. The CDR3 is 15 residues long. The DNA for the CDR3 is TGTGCCAGCGATTCTCGGAGACACAGAAACACTGAAGCTTTCTTT. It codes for CASDSRRHRNTEAFF.